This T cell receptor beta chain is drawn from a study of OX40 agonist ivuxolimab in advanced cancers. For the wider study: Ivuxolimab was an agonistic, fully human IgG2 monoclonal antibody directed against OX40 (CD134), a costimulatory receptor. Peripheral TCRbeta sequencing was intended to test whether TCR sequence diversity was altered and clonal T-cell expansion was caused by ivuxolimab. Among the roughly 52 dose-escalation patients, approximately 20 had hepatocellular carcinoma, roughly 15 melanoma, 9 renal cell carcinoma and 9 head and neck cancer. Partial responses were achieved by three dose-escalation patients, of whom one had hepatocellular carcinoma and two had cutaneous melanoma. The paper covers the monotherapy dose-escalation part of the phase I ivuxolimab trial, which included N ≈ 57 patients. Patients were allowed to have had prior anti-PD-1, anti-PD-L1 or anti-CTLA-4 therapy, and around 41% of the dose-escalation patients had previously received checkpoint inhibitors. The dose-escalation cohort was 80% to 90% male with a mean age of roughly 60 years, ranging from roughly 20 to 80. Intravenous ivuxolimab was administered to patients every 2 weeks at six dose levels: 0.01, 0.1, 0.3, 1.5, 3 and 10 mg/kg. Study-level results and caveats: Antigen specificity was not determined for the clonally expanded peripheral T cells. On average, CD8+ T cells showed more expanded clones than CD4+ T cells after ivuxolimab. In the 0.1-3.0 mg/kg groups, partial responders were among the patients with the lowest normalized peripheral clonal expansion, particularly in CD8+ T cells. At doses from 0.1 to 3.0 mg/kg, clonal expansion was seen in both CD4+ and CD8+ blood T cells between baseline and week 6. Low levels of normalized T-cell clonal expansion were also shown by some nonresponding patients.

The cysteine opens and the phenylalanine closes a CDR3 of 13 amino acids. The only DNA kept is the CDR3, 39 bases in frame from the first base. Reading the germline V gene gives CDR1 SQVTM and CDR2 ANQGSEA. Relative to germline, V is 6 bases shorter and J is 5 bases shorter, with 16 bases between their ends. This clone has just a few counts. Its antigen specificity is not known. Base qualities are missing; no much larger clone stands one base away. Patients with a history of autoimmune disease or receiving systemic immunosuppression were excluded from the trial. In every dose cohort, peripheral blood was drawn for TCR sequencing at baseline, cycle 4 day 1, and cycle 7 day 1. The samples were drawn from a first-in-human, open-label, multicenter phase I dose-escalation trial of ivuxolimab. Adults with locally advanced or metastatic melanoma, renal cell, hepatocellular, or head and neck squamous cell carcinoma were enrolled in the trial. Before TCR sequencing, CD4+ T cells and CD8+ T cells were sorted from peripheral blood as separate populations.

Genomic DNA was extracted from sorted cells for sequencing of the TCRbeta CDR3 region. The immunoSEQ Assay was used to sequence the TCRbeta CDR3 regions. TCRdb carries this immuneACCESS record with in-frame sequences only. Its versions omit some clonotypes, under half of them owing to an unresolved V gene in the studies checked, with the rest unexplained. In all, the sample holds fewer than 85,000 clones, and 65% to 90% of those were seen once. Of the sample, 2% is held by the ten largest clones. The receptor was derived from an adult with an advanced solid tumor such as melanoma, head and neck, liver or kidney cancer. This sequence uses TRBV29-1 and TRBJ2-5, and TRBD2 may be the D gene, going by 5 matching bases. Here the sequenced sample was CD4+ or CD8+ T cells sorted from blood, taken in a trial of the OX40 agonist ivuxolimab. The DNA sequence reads TGCAGCGTCGCCCGGGGAGAAGGGGAGACCCAGTACTTC. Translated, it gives CSVARGEGETQYF.